The T cell receptor (beta chain) described here comes from a study of T cells after yellow fever vaccination. Study outcomes and limitations: The study re-detected most primary-vaccination clones after the booster (roughly 96% CD4, almost 90% CD8).

This CDR3 contains 13 residues. Germline trimming cut 6 bases from V and 7 bases from J; bases unmatched to any gene: 8. The germline gives CDR1 MNHEY, CDR2 SVGAGI. In this sample, this clonotype turned up a few times. Its antigen is not identified. Synthesis of TCR cDNA relied on 5'RACE template switching, which attached a universal primer site and UMIs. TCRdb called the 5' RACE reads again in MiXCR, with one record for every CDR3 protein. The sample holds about 340,000 distinct CDR3 sequences, under 15% seen once. This sequence was found in a man between 18 and 29 years old who received the YFV17D yellow fever vaccine. The rearrangement links TRBV6-5 to TRBJ2-5; TRBD1 agrees at 7 bases. Sequenced here: CD4+ T cells sorted from PBMCs, sampled 15 days after the yellow fever booster vaccination. As DNA, the CDR3 is TGTGCCAGCAGCCCAGGGGGATCATGGACCCAGTACTTC. This sequence encodes CASSPGGSWTQYF.